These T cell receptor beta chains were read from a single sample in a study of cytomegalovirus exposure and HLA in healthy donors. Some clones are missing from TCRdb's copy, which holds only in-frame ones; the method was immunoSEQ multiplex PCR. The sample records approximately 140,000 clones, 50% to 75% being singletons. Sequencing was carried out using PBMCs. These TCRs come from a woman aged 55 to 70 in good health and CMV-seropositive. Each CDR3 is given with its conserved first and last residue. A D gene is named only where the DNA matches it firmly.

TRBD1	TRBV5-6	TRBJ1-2	CASSRTGNYGYTF
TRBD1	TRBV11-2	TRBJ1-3	CASSLGHGTGSGNTIYF
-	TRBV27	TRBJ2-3	CASSFKGFGAGNTDTQYF
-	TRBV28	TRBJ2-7	CASSSATGHDEQYF
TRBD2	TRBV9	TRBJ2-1	CASGLAGLNEQFF
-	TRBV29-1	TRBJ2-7	CSVEGPSSYEQYF
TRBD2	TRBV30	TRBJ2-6	CARGAGGDSGANVLTF
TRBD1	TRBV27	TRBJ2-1	CASSGTVDRDEQFF
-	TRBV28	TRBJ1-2	CASSSGQNYGYTF
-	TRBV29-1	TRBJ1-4	CSVGRHDNEKLFF
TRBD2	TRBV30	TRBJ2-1	CASAGETNEQFF
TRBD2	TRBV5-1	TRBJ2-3	CASRSGGLAGEDTQYF
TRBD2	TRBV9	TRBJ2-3	CASSGGLAGGTDTQYF
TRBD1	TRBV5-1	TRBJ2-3	CASSVTGVADTQYF
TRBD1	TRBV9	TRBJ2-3	CASSSGGGGASSTQYF
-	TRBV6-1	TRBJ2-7	CASRSGQPYEQYF
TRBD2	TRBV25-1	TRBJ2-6	CASSEPSGRGGANVLTF
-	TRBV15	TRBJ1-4	CATSRGRRVNEKLFF
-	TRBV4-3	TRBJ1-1	CASSPILDTEAFF
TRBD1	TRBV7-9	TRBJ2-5	CASSPGQGQETQYF
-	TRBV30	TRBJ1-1	CAWNSGFDTEAFF
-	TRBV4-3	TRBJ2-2	CASSQAEGNTGELFF
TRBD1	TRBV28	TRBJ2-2	CASSLRQGTVFF
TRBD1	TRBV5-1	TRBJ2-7	CASSPGTAEAYEQYF
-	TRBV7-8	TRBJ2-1	CASSLGGDGGEQFF
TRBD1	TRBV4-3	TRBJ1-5	CASSQDHPTGDQPQHF
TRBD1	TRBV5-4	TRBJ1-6	CASSSAGQGKSPLHF